Listed here are 26 T cell receptor beta chains from one sample, sequenced in a study of patients and donors after allogeneic stem cell transplantation. In TCRdb, the RT-PCR reads were re-called with MiXCR into one record per CDR3 protein. The table has hundreds of thousands of distinct CDR3 sequences, 16% seen once. The material sequenced was blood, either unsorted or a sorted T cell fraction (not recorded which). All receptors come from a human donor who was either an allogeneic HSCT recipient or a stem cell or donor lymphocyte infusion donor (not recorded which). It is not recorded whose cells these are; they may come from a transplant donor.

The V call is TRBV5-1, the J call TRBJ1-2; 8 nucleotides match TRBD1. CDR3 size: 11 residues. After removal of 7 bases from V and 8 bases from J, the junction contained 4 bases not matched to a gene. CDR1 is SGHRS and CDR2 is YFSETQ in the germline V gene. The CDR3 DNA follows: TGCGCCAGCGGCGGACAGGGAGGCTACACCTTC. It yields the protein CASGGQGGYTF.

The V call is TRBV4-3, the J call TRBJ1-2; no definite D call. The CDR3 length is 14 residues. The germline V and J ends were trimmed by 4 bases and 2 bases, with 11 bases remaining between them. Germline V lookup: CDR1 LGHNA, CDR2 YSLEER. CDR3 sequence: CASSPRRGNYGYTF. The CDR3 DNA sequence: TGCGCCAGCAGCCCCCGTCGCGGGAACTATGGCTACACCTTC.

Many counts were recorded for this clonotype. The V and J genes are TRBV5-1 and TRBJ2-7; the match to TRBD2 covers 11 bases. The germline V gene encodes CDR1 SGHRS and CDR2 YFSETQ. The CDR3 has 15 amino acids. J lost 6 bases, V lost 3 bases, and 8 bases had no gene match. The CDR3 loop reads CASSSMTSGVSEQYF. CDR3 sequence (DNA): TGCGCCAGCAGCTCGATGACTAGCGGGGTTTCCGAGCAGTACTTC. Together with reference TRBV5-1 and TRBJ2-7, the CDR3 gives the full variable domain: KAGVTQTPRYLIKTRGQQVTLSCSPISGHRSVSWYQQTPGQGLQFLFEYFSETQRNKGNFPGRFSGRQFSNSRSEMNVSTLELGDSALYLCASSSMTSGVSEQYFGPGTRLTVT.

This clonotype was seen a handful of times. The chain recombines TRBV25-1 with TRBJ2-4, with TRBD2 as a possible D gene (7 bases). The V gene lost 1 base and the J gene lost 7 bases, with 14 bases spanning the gap. Germline-derived CDR1 and CDR2 are MGHDK and SYGVNS. The CDR3 spans 15 residues. The CDR3 DNA reads as TGTGCCAGCAGTGAATTCCAAGAGGGGGGGAACATTCAGTACTTC. It codes for CASSEFQEGGNIQYF.

The rearrangement joins TRBV4-2 to TRBJ2-3, with unresolved D. The CDR3 is 15 amino acids. Germline-derived CDR1 and CDR2 are LGHNA and YNFKEQ. V was trimmed by 0 bases and J by 3 bases, leaving 10 bases between them. The CDR3 region is CASSQERTRTDTQYF. The DNA for the CDR3 is TGTGCCAGCAGCCAAGAAAGAACGAGGACAGATACGCAGTATTTT.

This clonotype was observed a handful of times. The J gene is TRBJ2-3, the V gene TRBV3-1; 10 bases are a match to TRBD2. Trimming removed 0 bases from V and 5 bases from J; junction bases left unmatched: 2. The germline V gene has CDR1 LGHDT and CDR2 YNNKEL (reference sequence). The CDR3 length is 15 residues. The CDR3 DNA sequence: TGTGCCAGCAGCCAAGAGGGACTAGCGAGAGATACGCAGTATTTT. Translation: CASSQEGLARDTQYF.

V gene TRBV7-3 combines with J gene TRBJ2-2, with a weak D call TRBD1 (6 bases). V was cut by 4 bases and J by 2 bases, with 14 bases left in between. The CDR3 consists of 16 residues. Germline V gives CDR1 SGHTA, CDR2 FQGTGA. CDR3 sequence reads: CASSSRGRHNTGELFF. CDR3 DNA sequence: TGTGCCAGCAGCTCCAGGGGCAGACATAACACCGGGGAGCTGTTTTTT.

There are a few counts of this clonotype. A much larger clone sits a single nucleotide away, making a read error possible. This chain connects TRBV11-2 to TRBJ2-1; D is undetermined. CDR1 SGHAT and CDR2 FQNNGV come from the germline V gene. The CDR3 consists of 13 residues. CDR3 nucleotides: TGTGCCAGCAGCTTAAACTCCTACGATGAGCAGTTCTTC. As protein: CASSLNSYDEQFF.

In this sample, this clonotype turned up a few times. The J gene is TRBJ2-7, the V gene TRBV9; TRBD2 might be the D (6 bases). The CDR3 consists of 16 residues. Deletions cut 4 bases from V and 3 bases from J, with 20 bases between. Germline V lookup: CDR1 SGDLS, CDR2 YYNGEE. The CDR3 region has the DNA TGTGCCAGCAGCCCCCATCCCCCGGGAGACGGCTACGAGCAGTACTTC. This codes for CASSPHPPGDGYEQYF.

The chain links TRBV3-1 to TRBJ2-2; 8 positions match TRBD2. The V and J ends lost 5 bases and 5 bases, in that order; junction bases with no gene match: 7. The CDR3 has 15 amino acids. Germline V gene lookup returns CDR1 LGHDT and CDR2 YNNKEL (reference sequence). The CDR3 is CASSATSVRTGELFF. Here the CDR3 DNA reads TGTGCCAGCAGCGCGACTAGCGTCCGAACCGGGGAGCTGTTTTTT.

This clonotype was found once. The chain recombines TRBV4-1 with TRBJ2-1; weak D call: TRBD2 (5 bases). The V end lost 1 base, the J end lost 8 bases, and 12 bases lay between the germline ends. The CDR3 is made up of 14 amino acids. The germline gives CDR1 MGHRA, CDR2 YSYEKL. CDR3 nucleotides: TGCGCCAGCAGCCAAGGTTGGGCCGGGGATGAGCAGTTCTTC. This sequence encodes CASSQGWAGDEQFF.

This clonotype was counted between two and nine times. V and J are TRBV4-2 and TRBJ2-2; 8 bases fit TRBD2. Trimming took 1 base from V and 2 from J; bases not matched to a gene: 9. This CDR3 contains 18 residues. Germline CDR1 and CDR2: LGHNA and YNFKEQ. The CDR3 bases are TGTGCCAGCAGCCAAGTGAAGGGCGGGGGGACTAACACCGGGGAGCTGTTTTTT. It specifies CASSQVKGGGTNTGELFF.

The chain carries TRBV7-9 and TRBJ1-3, with D tentatively TRBD1 (6 bases). Germline lookup yields CDR1 SEHNR and CDR2 FQNEAQ (reference sequence). The CDR3 runs to 17 residues. V gave up 6 bases and J gave up 2 bases, with 20 bases separating them. The CDR3 sequence is CASRPSPLQGAGNTIYF. For the CDR3, the DNA is TGTGCCAGCAGACCTTCTCCTTTACAGGGAGCTGGAAACACCATATATTTT.

The sample holds many counts of this clonotype. The J gene is TRBJ1-2, the V gene TRBV5-6; D unresolved. There are 15 residues in the CDR3. Trimming shortened V by 0 bases and J by 4 bases, and 13 bases separated the two germline ends. The germline CDR1 and CDR2 sequences are SGHDT and YYEEEE. The CDR3 DNA follows: TGTGCCAGCAGCTTGGCCAACGGCGGATTCTATGGCTACACCTTC. Translation: CASSLANGGFYGYTF.

This clonotype showed up just a few times. J is TRBJ1-2 and V is TRBV9; D gene uncertain. Germline V gene lookup returns CDR1 SGDLS and CDR2 YYNGEE. CDR3 length: 15 amino acids. Deletions cut 1 base from V and 4 bases from J, with 14 bases between. The CDR3: CASSVSERVTYGYTF. The CDR3 coding sequence is TGTGCCAGCAGCGTATCGGAGAGGGTCACCTATGGCTACACCTTC.

This clonotype was picked up a small number of times. The J gene is TRBJ2-5, the V gene TRBV4-1; 8 bases match TRBD2. The trim removed 1 base at V and 1 base at J, leaving 2 bases unmatched. Germline CDR1 MGHRA, CDR2 YSYEKL. The CDR3 length is 15 residues. CDR3 sequence (DNA): TGCGCCAGCAGCCAAGGTAGCGGGGCCCAAGAGACCCAGTACTTC. Translation gives CASSQGSGAQETQYF.

This clonotype has more than one count but fewer than ten. The CDR3 loop is CSAETNDWLYNEQFF. The CDR3 DNA reads TGCAGCGCCGAAACTAATGACTGGCTATACAATGAGCAGTTCTTC. The chain employs TRBV29-1 and TRBJ2-1, with D unclear. The CDR3 is made up of 15 amino acids. Germline V gene sequence: CDR1 SQVTM, CDR2 ANQGSEA. V was cut by 7 bases and J by 4 bases, with 20 bases left in between.

For the CDR3, the DNA is TGTGCCAGCAGCTTAGCGCTCCGGAATACCCGTTCCTACGAGCAGTACTTC. Translated: CASSLALRNTRSYEQYF. The rearrangement uses TRBV7-6 and TRBJ2-7; D remains ambiguous. Trimming removed 0 bases at V and 1 base at J, with 16 bases between. Germline CDR1 reads SGHVS; CDR2 reads FNYEAQ. This CDR3 is 17 amino acids long.

The chain links TRBV20-1 to TRBJ1-1, with unresolved D. Germline assignment: CDR1 DFQATT and CDR2 SNEGSKA (reference sequence). Trimming took off 3 bases at V and 4 bases at J, with 15 bases between the two ends. This CDR3 contains 14 residues. CDR3 nucleotide sequence: TGCAGTGCTAGGGAAGGGTGGTACGGCACTGAAGCTTTCTTT. It yields the protein CSAREGWYGTEAFF.

This clonotype was observed a few times. The chain is built from TRBV7-9 and TRBJ1-1; D remains unclear. CDR1 and CDR2 (germline): SEHNR, FQNEAQ (reference sequence). With 4 bases removed from V and 0 bases from J, the gap between germline ends came to 18 bases. The CDR3 extends over 17 amino acids. The chain's CDR3 is CASSSTKRAGMNTEAFF. In nucleotides, the CDR3 is TGTGCCAGCAGCTCAACTAAGAGGGCAGGAATGAACACTGAAGCTTTCTTT.

This clonotype came up a few times. J is TRBJ1-4 and V is TRBV6-1, with 11 bases that match TRBD1. Trimming cost V 6 bases and J 7 bases; bases outside gene matches: 4. The CDR3 has 14 amino acids. CDR1 and CDR2 (germline): MNHNS, SASEGT. The CDR3 DNA reads as TGTGCCAGCAGCAGGGACAGGGGGTTTGAAAAACTGTTTTTT. Its translation: CASSRDRGFEKLFF.

This clonotype was observed a few times. This rearrangement joins TRBV6-5 to TRBJ2-2; D not resolved. Trimming cost V 0 bases and J 7 bases, with 3 bases left between them. The CDR3 runs 12 residues. The germline gives CDR1 MNHEY, CDR2 SVGAGI. CDR3 region: CASSYSGGELFF. CDR3 DNA sequence: TGTGCCAGCAGTTACTCGGGCGGGGAGCTGTTTTTT.

This chain uses TRBV10-3 with TRBJ2-6; D perhaps matches TRBD1 (6 bases). Trimming took 9 bases from V and 1 from J, leaving 16 bases between them. The CDR3 extends over 16 amino acids. Germline CDR1 is ENHRY and CDR2 is SYGVKD. CDR3 DNA: TGTGCCATTCTCACGGACAGCCAATCTGGGGCCAACGTCCTGACTTTC. The encoded protein is CAILTDSQSGANVLTF.

This chain uses TRBV5-1 with TRBJ2-7, with 8 bases aligning to TRBD2. V lost 6 bases to trimming and J lost 3 bases; unmatched junction nucleotides: 8. This CDR3 spans 14 amino acids. Germline V lookup: CDR1 SGHRS, CDR2 YFSETQ. The CDR3 loop reads CASKALAGNYEQYF. The CDR3 coding sequence is TGCGCCAGCAAGGCGCTAGCGGGTAACTACGAGCAGTACTTC.

The chain employs TRBV29-1 and TRBJ1-1, with D perhaps TRBD1 (5 bases). Germline V lookup: CDR1 SQVTM, CDR2 ANQGSEA. V lost 5 bases to trimming and J lost 6 bases, with 16 bases between them. The CDR3 covers 13 residues. The CDR3 protein is CSVNPGQGSEAFF. In nucleotides, the CDR3 is TGCAGCGTTAATCCTGGGCAGGGCTCTGAAGCTTTCTTT.

The V and J genes are TRBV20-1 and TRBJ2-5; 9 bases match TRBD2. In germline, CDR1 is DFQATT, CDR2 SNEGSKA (reference sequence). There are 14 residues in the CDR3. The CDR3 nucleotides are TGCAGCATGGTGAATAGCGGGAGTTGGAAGACCCAGTACTTC. Translating it yields CSMVNSGSWKTQYF.